The clone carrying this T cell receptor beta chain was seen more than once but under ten times. The target antigen is unknown. V dropped 5 bases and J dropped 4 bases, with 9 bases sitting between them. The CDR3 runs to 13 residues. The data are from a study of tissue T cells after allogeneic stem cell transplantation. The assay was immunoSEQ multiplex PCR, and TCRdb's table has in-frame clones only and misses some. The table records some 9,800 clones, 50% to 75% of them present only once. Retrospectively chosen non-transplant comparators had other cancers and at least five gastrointestinal samples, without known gastrointestinal disease. Findings of the study overall: The study did not identify alloreactive or antigen-specific tissue TCRs, and some clones might be persisting host cells. Shared clones across patients were few; motif clustering revealed tissue-specific shared signatures.

This receptor was obtained from a male donor older than 55 with lung cancer. The source was tissue from the stomach, collected at autopsy. This sequence joins TRBV12-3 or TRBV12-4 and TRBJ1-3; the D is unclear. The chain's CDR3 is CASSPLSGNTIYF. The CDR3, as DNA: TGTGCCAGCAGTCCCCTCTCAGGAAACACCATATATTTT.